This is a list of T cell receptor beta chains from one sample in a study of blood T cell repertoires in COVID-19. Sequencing used immunoSEQ multiplex PCR; TCRdb keeps in-frame clones, though not all of them. This sample carries some 150,000 clones, roughly 75% of them seen once, and the ten largest clones take approximately 6%. Source material: PBMCs or T cells enriched from blood (not recorded which). The receptors originated from a woman aged 45-59 years who had recovered from COVID-19. Each CDR3 is given without its conserved first and last residue. The order of the fields is V gene, J gene, CDR3 protein.

TRBV12-3/TRBV12-4,TRBJ1-2,ASSLDRGLGYT
TRBV11-3,TRBJ2-3,ASSPGTSGGAGTDTQY
TRBV5-6,TRBJ2-7,ASTARRNSRYEQY
TRBV3-1/TRBV3-2,TRBJ2-3,ASSQESRGGTDTQY
TRBV11-2,TRBJ1-1,ASSFYRGSNTEAF
TRBV18,TRBJ2-2,ASSRNGGASTGELF
TRBV5-1,TRBJ1-1,ASSAGTTNTEAF
TRBV28,TRBJ2-4,ASSLAAGGQGVNIQY
TRBV28,TRBJ1-1,ASSQAEAF
TRBV6-5,TRBJ1-3,ASRGRALSGNTIY
TRBV2,TRBJ2-7,ASSEQGSSYEQY
TRBV4-1,TRBJ2-3,ASSQDGTAKGDTQY
TRBV7-3,TRBJ1-1,ASSYDKNTEAF
TRBV12-3/TRBV12-4,TRBJ2-5,ASSFARETQY
TRBV4-1,TRBJ2-3,ASSQGQGAGLLDTQY
TRBV6-5,TRBJ2-3,ASSYRGSSTDTQY
TRBV12-1,TRBJ2-5,ASSFKGQETQY
TRBV27,TRBJ2-1,ASRVQSYNEQF
TRBV5-5,TRBJ1-5,ASSDPRGDQPQH
TRBV2,TRBJ1-1,ASRDTIYTEAF
TRBV11-2,TRBJ1-2,ASSLISSGTVNYGYT
TRBV5-1,TRBJ2-6,ASSLGHQGAGANVLT
TRBV7-3,TRBJ2-1,ASSSGGSYNEQF
TRBV4-2,TRBJ1-3,ASSQEGQGGNTIY
TRBV12-3/TRBV12-4,TRBJ1-1,ASSLMTGAEAF
TRBV5-5,TRBJ1-5,ASSLEQPYSNQPQH
TRBV19,TRBJ1-1,ASGQVWEAF
TRBV7-2,TRBJ2-3,ASSFSGGAGDTQY
TRBV2,TRBJ1-2,ASSGQREGEHT
TRBV28,TRBJ2-1,ASSPPAERSYNEQF
TRBV14,TRBJ1-5,ASSPGVGQPQH
TRBV18,TRBJ2-4,ASSPGGLLAKNIQY
TRBV19,TRBJ1-1,ASSIPPAAGTEAF
TRBV5-5,TRBJ1-5,ASSLEGPRRNQPQH
TRBV6-5,TRBJ1-2,ASSYSGTNYGYT
TRBV10-2,TRBJ2-3,ASRGLAGVTDTQY
TRBV7-9,TRBJ1-4,ASSWAGAEEKLF
TRBV5-1,TRBJ1-6,ASSLLGQTAGHSPLH
TRBV15,TRBJ2-7,ATSRDGGTGGYEQY
TRBV5-5,TRBJ1-2,ASRMGRGGGYT
TRBV19,TRBJ1-1,ASSIGEGANTEAF
TRBV3-1/TRBV3-2,TRBJ1-3,ASSDTGHSIY
TRBV3-1/TRBV3-2,TRBJ1-1,ASSPTGANTEAF
TRBV6-5,TRBJ2-1,ASSEGLDYEQF
TRBV15,TRBJ1-6,ATSLSGSYNSPLH
TRBV4-1,TRBJ2-1,ASSPEGAGVNEQF
TRBV10-3,TRBJ1-3,AMREGSGNTIY
TRBV3-1/TRBV3-2,TRBJ1-1,ASSQGGGRTEAF
TRBV7-9,TRBJ2-1,ASRPRRGVYNEQF
TRBV5-5,TRBJ2-3,ASSFALSGLVDTQY
TRBV18,TRBJ2-7,ASSSGTGGTYEQY
TRBV6-5,TRBJ1-2,ASSWDTGDNGYT
TRBV5-1,TRBJ1-3,ASSLTTEGSGNTIY